The next 17 T cell receptor beta chains were all read from a single sample in a study of a mutant IDH1 vaccine in newly diagnosed glioma. Assay: immunoSEQ multiplex PCR; the TCRdb copy retains only in-frame clones and omits some. The sample has tens of thousands of clones, about 82% seen once. As to time point: week 35, safety follow-up. What each vaccine dose contained was 300 ug of mutant IDH1 20-mer peptide, accompanied by topical imiquimod. These receptors have no identified antigens. Sequenced material: PBMCs, taken from a glioma patient whose treatment included an IDH1 peptide vaccine. The receptors derive from a man aged 35 to 55 with glioma.

The rearrangement uses TRBV18 and TRBJ1-2; D might be TRBD1 (6 bases). The ends were cut back, 3 bases at V and 2 bases at J, with 10 bases in the middle. The CDR3 is 14 amino acids. Per germline, CDR1 KGHSH and CDR2 LQKENI. This CDR3 is CASSPGDTNYGYTF. CDR3 nucleotide sequence: TGTGCCAGCTCACCTGGGGACACGAACTATGGCTACACCTTC.

V is TRBV19 and J is TRBJ2-7; 7 positions match TRBD2. There are 12 residues in the CDR3. From germline, CDR1 is LNHDA and CDR2 SQIVND (reference sequence). J gave up 4 bases and V 11 bases, and 8 bases lay outside the gene matches. CDR3 region: CAVVRERYEQYF. In DNA form, the CDR3 reads TGTGCCGTGGTGCGGGAGAGGTACGAGCAGTACTTC.

The chain couples TRBV9 to TRBJ2-2; D not resolved. Germline V gives CDR1 SGDLS, CDR2 YYNGEE. The V end was cut by 4 bases, the J end by 1 base, with 11 bases between. The CDR3 is 15 amino acids. The CDR3 region has the DNA TGTGCCAGCAGCATTTCGGATAGGAACACCGGGGAGCTGTTTTTT. Its protein is CASSISDRNTGELFF.

The chain is built from TRBV4-3 and TRBJ2-3; D perhaps matches TRBD2 (5 bases). The CDR3 sequence is 14 residues long. Germline CDR1 LGHNA, CDR2 YSLEER. The V end lost 1 base, the J end lost 6 bases, and 11 bases lay between the germline ends. CDR3 in DNA: TGCGCCAGCAGCCAAGGCCCACTAGAGGATACGCAGTATTTT. As protein: CASSQGPLEDTQYF.

This chain joins TRBV19 and TRBJ1-5; 11 bases map to TRBD1. Looked up from germline, CDR1 is LNHDA and CDR2 is SQIVND (reference sequence). With V trimmed by 5 bases and J by 5 bases, 8 bases remained unmatched. This CDR3 has 16 residues. The CDR3 sequence: CASSSSRTGGDQPQHF. CDR3 bases: TGTGCCAGTAGTTCCTCTCGGACAGGGGGCGATCAGCCCCAGCATTTT.

The chain uses TRBV19 and TRBJ2-2; D may be TRBD2 (5 bases). Germline values: CDR1 LNHDA, CDR2 SQIVND (reference sequence). CDR3 length equals 13 residues. V lost 3 bases and J 6 bases, leaving 8 bases between the germline ends. The DNA of the CDR3 is TGTGCCAGTAGTATTGGAGGTTCCGGGGAGCTGTTTTTT. It is translated as CASSIGGSGELFF.

The chain recombines TRBV7-8 with TRBJ1-2; 8 nucleotides align to TRBD1. CDR1 is SGHVS, CDR2 FQNEAQ, per germline. After removal of 5 bases from V and 7 bases from J, the junction contained 12 bases not matched to a gene. The CDR3 spans 15 residues. The CDR3 DNA reads as TGTGCCAGCAGCCCAAACTTGGACAGGGCCAGTGGCTACACCTTC. Amino acid sequence: CASSPNLDRASGYTF.

V is TRBV27 and J is TRBJ2-1; D might be TRBD1 (6 bases). The CDR3 length is 16 residues. Trimming took off 6 bases at V and 6 bases at J, with 21 bases between the two ends. Per the germline V gene, CDR1 is MNHEY and CDR2 is SMNVEV (reference sequence). CDR3 nucleotide sequence: TGTGCCAGCAGGAATGGGGTTGGGGTAGGGGGCAATGAGCAGTTCTTC. It codes for CASRNGVGVGGNEQFF.

This sequence joins TRBV7-2 and TRBJ1-4; D is ambiguous. V shed 5 bases and J shed 8 bases, with 18 bases lying between them. CDR3 size: 15 residues. CDR1 is SGHTA, CDR2 FQGNSA, per germline. This CDR3 reads CASSLDSAANEKLFF. CDR3 coding DNA: TGTGCCAGCAGCCTGGATTCGGCGGCAAACGAAAAACTGTTTTTT.

This clone was seen a handful of times. The rearrangement joins TRBV5-4 to TRBJ1-1, with a possible D match to TRBD1 (5 bases). Germline CDR1 is SGHNT and CDR2 is YYREEE (reference sequence). The CDR3 is 14 amino acids. The V and J ends lost 2 bases and 5 bases respectively, with 13 bases between them. The DNA of the CDR3 is TGTGCCAGCAGCTTCTCGGGACTCCTGACTGAAGCTTTCTTT. Translation: CASSFSGLLTEAFF.

The chain links TRBV5-4 to TRBJ2-5, with D possibly matching TRBD2 (5 bases). The CDR3 extends over 15 amino acids. Germline CDR1 SGHNT, CDR2 YYREEE (reference sequence). Deletions cut 2 bases from V and 5 bases from J, with 16 bases between. This CDR3 reads CASSFRTGTGETQYF. CDR3 sequence (DNA): TGTGCCAGCAGCTTCAGGACTGGCACGGGGGAGACCCAGTACTTC.

This rearrangement joins TRBV5-1 to TRBJ2-3; the D gene is possibly TRBD2 (5 bases). The CDR3 length is 16 residues. Trimming stripped 5 bases from V and 2 bases from J, with 18 bases between. Germline assignment: CDR1 SGHRS and CDR2 YFSETQ. The CDR3 spells CASREGGSLITDTQYF. CDR3 sequence (DNA): TGCGCCAGCAGGGAAGGAGGATCGTTGATCACAGATACGCAGTATTTT. The variable domain in full, with the rest retrieved from reference TRBV5-1 and TRBJ2-3, is KAGVTQTPRYLIKTRGQQVTLSCSPISGHRSVSWYQQTPGQGLQFLFEYFSETQRNKGNFPGRFSGRQFSNSRSEMNVSTLELGDSALYLCASREGGSLITDTQYFGPGTRLTVL.

CDR3 in DNA: TGTGCCAGCAGTATACAGGGTGGGACTCAGCCCCAGCATTTT. This sequence encodes CASSIQGGTQPQHF. The chain combines TRBV6-6 with TRBJ1-5; perhaps TRBD1 as D (6 bases). V shed 5 bases and J shed 6 bases, with 14 bases lying between them. The CDR3 covers 14 residues. The germline V gene has CDR1 MNHNY and CDR2 SVGAGI (reference sequence).

The V call is TRBV29-1, the J call TRBJ2-3, with D possibly being TRBD2 (5 bases). The CDR3 consists of 12 residues. Trimming stripped 8 bases from V and 0 bases from J, with 9 bases between. Germline CDR1 reads SQVTM; CDR2 reads ANQGSEA. Here the CDR3 reads CSRTRSTDTQYF. Here the CDR3 DNA reads TGCAGCAGGACTCGGAGCACAGATACGCAGTATTTT.

For the CDR3, the DNA is TGTGCCAGCAGCCCTAGGACGGTCGGGAGCTACAATGAGCAGTTCTTC. Translated, it gives CASSPRTVGSYNEQFF. The chain combines TRBV11-3 with TRBJ2-1; TRBD2 is a possible D gene (6 bases). CDR1 and CDR2 from the germline V gene are SGHNT and YENEEA. The CDR3 is 16 residues long. V lost 5 bases, J lost 3 bases, and 17 bases lay in between.

The chain links TRBV2 to TRBJ1-2; 8 nucleotides agree with TRBD1. The junction had 10 bases not matched to a gene; V was cut back by 6 bases and J by 4 bases. From germline, CDR1 is SNHLY and CDR2 FYNNEI. The CDR3 extends over 15 amino acids. The CDR3 is CASSLAGQGAYGYTF. CDR3 nucleotide sequence: TGTGCCAGCAGCCTTGCAGGGCAGGGGGCCTATGGCTACACCTTC.

The gene calls are TRBV19 and TRBJ1-1; possible D gene TRBD1, 5 bases. The V gene lost 3 bases and the J gene lost 1 base, with 12 bases spanning the gap. This CDR3 contains 15 residues. CDR1 is LNHDA, CDR2 SQIVND, per germline (reference sequence). The chain's CDR3 is CASSMRTNRNTEAFF. In DNA form, the CDR3 reads TGTGCCAGTAGTATGAGGACAAACAGGAACACTGAAGCTTTCTTT.